The 32 T cell receptor beta chains below come from one sample, sequenced in a study of blood T cell repertoires in COVID-19. Libraries were prepared by immunoSEQ multiplex PCR; TCRdb keeps only in-frame clonotypes and omits some of them. The sample lists around 94,000 clones; approximately 86% were seen once. Sequences were obtained from peripheral blood. The receptors were sampled from a man aged 50-60 years with active or convalescent COVID-19.

The gene calls are TRBV10-3 and TRBJ1-2, with 10 bases matching TRBD1. Losses at the gene ends were 3 bases for V and 6 bases for J; bases not matched to a gene: 7. CDR3 length: 15 residues. Germline V gene lookup returns CDR1 ENHRY and CDR2 SYGVKD. The CDR3 sequence is CAISDSGTGVDGYTF. The CDR3 DNA is TGTGCCATCAGTGATTCAGGGACAGGGGTTGATGGCTACACCTTC.

J is TRBJ1-2 and V is TRBV29-1, with 7 bases matching TRBD1. The J segment lost 0 bases and the V segment lost 6 bases, leaving 4 bases of the junction unmatched. The germline V gene has CDR1 SQVTM and CDR2 ANQGSEA. The length of the CDR3 is 13 residues. The CDR3 nucleotides read TGCAGCGTCTATCAGGGGGCTAACTATGGCTACACCTTC. Encoded protein: CSVYQGANYGYTF.

Comments on this clone: This CDR3 is also generated by other DNA sequences in the sample. The rearrangement joins TRBV20-1 to TRBJ2-7, with D possibly being TRBD2 (5 bases). The ends were cut back, 3 bases at V and 3 bases at J, with 6 bases in the middle. The CDR3 spans 11 residues. The V gene's germline CDR1 is DFQATT and CDR2 SNEGSKA (reference sequence). The CDR3 sequence is CSASAGYEQYV. Here the CDR3 DNA reads TGCAGTGCTAGTGCGGGCTACGAGCAGTACGTC.

V and J are TRBV12-3 or TRBV12-4 and TRBJ2-1, with 9 bases matching TRBD1. J gave up 14 bases and V 9 bases, and 8 bases lay outside the gene matches. CDR3 size: 11 residues. The CDR3 DNA follows: TGTGCCAGTCAGGGTGGGGACAGGGAGTTCTTC. Protein product: CASQGGDREFF.

The V and J genes are TRBV11-2 and TRBJ2-7, with D maybe TRBD2 (6 bases). The CDR3 runs 14 residues. Per germline, CDR1 SGHAT and CDR2 FQNNGV. Trimming pared 3 bases from V and 1 base from J, leaving 10 bases between. The DNA of the CDR3 is TGTGCCAGCAGCTTCTTAGGGAGGTCCTACGAGCAGTACTTC. Its protein product is CASSFLGRSYEQYF.

V usage is TRBV19 and J usage is TRBJ1-2; D perhaps matches TRBD1 (5 bases). Trimming took 4 bases from V and 4 from J, leaving 16 bases between them. Germline CDR1 is LNHDA and CDR2 is SQIVND (reference sequence). CDR3 length equals 15 residues. CDR3 region: CASSTTSGGSYGYTF. DNA for the CDR3: TGTGCCAGTAGTACCACGTCCGGGGGATCCTATGGCTACACCTTC.

The gene calls are TRBV5-1 and TRBJ1-2, with 9 bases that match TRBD1. CDR1 and CDR2 from the germline V gene are SGHRS and YFSETQ. V lost 7 bases to trimming and J lost 3 bases; unmatched junction nucleotides: 10. The CDR3 contains 15 residues. CDR3 bases: TGCGCCAGCTCTAACCCGGGACAGGGATACTATGGCTACACCTTC. It yields the protein CASSNPGQGYYGYTF.

This chain joins TRBV28 and TRBJ1-2, with 8 bases fitting TRBD1. The V gene's germline CDR1 is MDHEN and CDR2 SYDVKM. The CDR3 covers 14 residues. V lost 5 bases and J lost 5; bases outside the gene matches: 7. CDR3 in amino acids: CASSPGGGRYGYTF. The CDR3 nucleotides read TGTGCCAGCAGTCCAGGGGGCGGAAGATATGGCTACACCTTC.

This chain joins TRBV28 and TRBJ1-2; D possibly corresponds to TRBD1 (6 bases). Germline V gene sequence: CDR1 MDHEN, CDR2 SYDVKM. V gave up 2 bases and J gave up 6 bases, with 13 bases separating them. The CDR3 covers 14 residues. The CDR3 loop reads CASSLGTNRDGYTF. The DNA for the CDR3 is TGTGCCAGCAGTTTAGGGACAAATAGGGATGGCTACACCTTC.

The J gene is TRBJ1-1, the V gene TRBV21-1; the tabulated D call, TRBD1, remains unverified against the DNA. TRBV21-1 is listed as a pseudogene. There are 17 residues in the CDR3. DNA for the CDR3: TGTGCCAGCAGCAAATTAGGCCTTACAGGGGGGAGCACTGAAGCTTTCTTT. Amino acid sequence: CASSKLGLTGGSTEAFF.

This chain connects TRBV24-1 to TRBJ1-2; D unresolved. In germline, CDR1 is KGHDR, CDR2 SFDVKD. Trimming took off 0 bases at V and 7 bases at J, with 5 bases between the two ends. This CDR3 comprises 12 residues. The CDR3 DNA sequence: TGTGCCACCAGTGATTTGGTAGCTGGCTACACCTTC. This codes for CATSDLVAGYTF.

V gene TRBV10-3 combines with J gene TRBJ2-6; no clear D gene. Per the germline V gene, CDR1 is ENHRY and CDR2 is SYGVKD. Trimming removed 2 bases from V and 1 base from J, with 12 bases in between. The CDR3 length is 17 residues. The CDR3 nucleotides read TGTGCCATCAGTGAGGTTCCTAATCTTTCTGGGGCCAACGTCCTGACTTTC. Its protein is CAISEVPNLSGANVLTF.

The chain has TRBV5-5 and TRBJ1-2, with TRBD1 matching 7 bases. The CDR3 contains 16 residues. V dropped 0 bases and J dropped 0; count of bases not matched to a gene: 5. In germline, CDR1 is SGHKS, CDR2 YYEKEE (reference sequence). The CDR3 nucleotides are TGTGCCAGCAGCTTGGCTAGGGGGCCTACTAACTATGGCTACACCTTC. This gives the protein CASSLARGPTNYGYTF.

A few counts support this clone. This sequence joins TRBV18 and TRBJ2-3; 10 bases align to TRBD1. J gave up 3 bases and V 5 bases, and 5 bases lay outside the gene matches. The germline CDR1 and CDR2 sequences are KGHSH and LQKENI. CDR3 length: 15 residues. CDR3 sequence reads: CASSTGQGSTDTQYF. For the CDR3, the DNA is TGTGCCAGCTCAACGGGACAGGGGAGTACAGATACGCAGTATTTT.

This rearrangement joins TRBV7-8 to TRBJ2-5, with TRBD1 matching 7 bases. The CDR3 is made up of 13 amino acids. The germline V gene encodes CDR1 SGHVS and CDR2 FQNEAQ. The V gene end was trimmed by 5 bases and the J gene end by 2 bases; junction bases not matched to a gene: 2. The CDR3: CASSIQGQETQYF. As DNA, the CDR3 is TGTGCCAGCAGCATACAGGGGCAAGAGACCCAGTACTTC.

The chain uses TRBV24-1 and TRBJ2-3; 10 bases agree with TRBD2. Germline CDR1 is KGHDR and CDR2 is SFDVKD. V was pared by 9 bases and J by 1 base, with 0 bases of the junction left unmatched. This CDR3 region has 13 residues. CDR3 amino acids: CATGTSGTDTQYF. The CDR3, as DNA: TGTGCCACCGGGACTAGCGGCACAGATACGCAGTATTTT.

The chain carries TRBV27 and TRBJ1-1; D might be TRBD1 (6 bases). Germline lookup yields CDR1 MNHEY and CDR2 SMNVEV (reference sequence). With 1 base removed from V and 4 bases from J, the gap between germline ends came to 13 bases. There are 15 residues in the CDR3. The CDR3 protein is CASSLLQGGGTEAFF. As DNA, the CDR3 is TGTGCCAGCAGTTTATTACAGGGTGGGGGCACTGAAGCTTTCTTT.

In its sample, this clone was seen a few times. This chain links TRBV10-1 with TRBJ2-2; a weak D match, TRBD2 (5 bases). CDR3 length equals 13 residues. Germline V gene data show CDR1 as WNHNN and CDR2 as SYGVQD (reference sequence). The germline V and J ends were trimmed by 7 bases and 5 bases, with 11 bases remaining between them. This CDR3 reads CASNERRTGELFF. The CDR3 DNA reads TGCGCCAGCAACGAACGGAGGACCGGGGAGCTGTTTTTT.

The CDR3 reads CASSLGRGGQTQYF. CDR3 in DNA: TGTGCCAGCAGCTTAGGCCGGGGGGGCCAGACCCAGTACTTC. This chain joins TRBV7-2 and TRBJ2-5; 8 nucleotides match TRBD2. Trimming at V came to 1 base and at J to 6 bases, leaving 4 bases not matched to a gene. Per germline, CDR1 SGHTA and CDR2 FQGNSA. CDR3 length equals 14 residues.

The gene calls are TRBV6-5 and TRBJ1-1, with D possibly being TRBD1 (6 bases). V dropped 10 bases and J dropped 1 base, with 10 bases sitting between them. Germline-derived CDR1 and CDR2 are MNHEY and SVGAGI. This CDR3 has 12 residues. This CDR3 reads CANRGGNTEAFF. Here the CDR3 DNA reads TGTGCCAATAGGGGGGGGAACACTGAAGCTTTCTTT.

V gene TRBV28 combines with J gene TRBJ2-3; D unresolved. The CDR3 covers 13 residues. V was trimmed by 4 bases and J by 7 bases, leaving 12 bases between them. Germline CDR1 reads MDHEN; CDR2 reads SYDVKM. CDR3 region: CASSSSLVNTQYF. DNA of the CDR3: TGTGCCAGCAGTTCTTCCTTAGTAAATACGCAGTATTTT.

About this clone: Other DNA sequences in this sample translate to the same CDR3. This chain links TRBV4-3 with TRBJ1-3; TRBD1 agrees at 11 bases. Germline lookup yields CDR1 LGHNA and CDR2 YSLEER. Trimming cost V 0 bases and J 0 bases; bases outside gene matches: 7. The CDR3 loop spans 19 amino acids. The CDR3 sequence is CASSQEFGQGALSGNTIYF. In DNA, the CDR3 is TGCGCCAGCAGCCAAGAATTTGGACAGGGGGCTCTCTCTGGAAACACCATATATTTT.

This clone was observed once. The rearrangement joins TRBV19 to TRBJ2-5; D remains unclear. Germline CDR1 is LNHDA and CDR2 is SQIVND (reference sequence). The CDR3 loop spans 15 amino acids. V was cut by 5 bases and J by 4 bases, with 17 bases left in between. CDR3: CASSPSGATRETQYF. For the CDR3, the DNA is TGTGCCAGTAGTCCCAGTGGTGCCACCAGAGAGACCCAGTACTTC.

The rearrangement uses TRBV18 and TRBJ1-1; the D is unclear. Trimming stripped 3 bases from V and 1 base from J, with 12 bases between. This CDR3 is built from 15 residues. Germline loops: CDR1 KGHSH, CDR2 LQKENI. The chain's CDR3 is CASSPQEEANTEAFF. The CDR3 coding sequence is TGTGCCAGCTCACCCCAAGAGGAGGCGAACACTGAAGCTTTCTTT.

In nucleotides, the CDR3 is TGTGCCAGCCAGGAACTAGCGGACAATGAGCAGTTCTTC. Amino acid sequence: CASQELADNEQFF. This chain joins TRBV7-9 and TRBJ2-1; the match to TRBD2 covers 8 bases. Germline-derived CDR1 and CDR2 are SEHNR and FQNEAQ (reference sequence). This CDR3 is 13 amino acids long. The ends lost 8 bases at V and 5 bases at J; junction bases unmatched: 5.

The chain joins TRBV11-2 to TRBJ2-7; 7 positions match TRBD1. V lost 5 bases and J lost 3; bases outside the gene matches: 4. CDR3 length equals 13 residues. Germline CDR1 SGHAT, CDR2 FQNNGV. This CDR3 is CASSRDRDYEQYF. The CDR3 coding sequence is TGTGCCAGCAGCCGAGACAGGGACTACGAGCAGTACTTC. Full variable domain (missing parts from reference TRBV11-2 and TRBJ2-7): EAGVAQSPRYKIIEKRQSVAFWCNPISGHATLYWYQQILGQGPKLLIQFQNNGVVDDSQLPKDRFSAERLKGVDSTLKIQPAKLEDSAVYLCASSRDRDYEQYFGPGTRLTVT.

This clone was found a few times. The V call is TRBV12-5, the J call TRBJ1-1; the match to TRBD1 covers 7 bases. CDR3 length: 14 amino acids. Germline V gene data show CDR1 as LGHNT and CDR2 as FRNRAP. The V segment lost 1 base and the J segment 1 base; nucleotides outside the gene matches: 0. The CDR3 nucleotides are TGTGCTAGTGGTTTGGGGACAGGGAACACTGAAGCTTTCTTT. Translated, it gives CASGLGTGNTEAFF. Drawing the rest from reference TRBV12-5 and TRBJ1-1, the complete variable domain is DARVTQTPRHKVTEMGQEVTMRCQPILGHNTVFWYRQTMMQGLELLAYFRNRAPLDDSGMPKDRFSAEMPDATLATLKIQPSEPRDSAVYFCASGLGTGNTEAFFGQGTRLTVV.

The chain links TRBV6-2 or TRBV6-3 to TRBJ2-5; D is uncertain. From germline, CDR1 is MNHEY and CDR2 SVGEGT. With 2 bases removed from V and 0 bases from J, the gap between germline ends came to 7 bases. The CDR3 sequence is 14 residues long. This CDR3 reads CASSYGGNQETQYF. CDR3 DNA sequence: TGTGCCAGCAGTTACGGTGGCAACCAAGAGACCCAGTACTTC.

The rearrangement uses TRBV5-1 and TRBJ2-3, with 7 bases matching TRBD1. J was trimmed by 4 bases and V by 5 bases; bases with no gene match: 7. CDR3 size: 14 residues. CDR1 and CDR2 (germline): SGHRS, YFSETQ. In nucleotides, the CDR3 is TGCGCCAGCAGGGACAGGCGGTTTGCAGATACGCAGTATTTT. It translates to CASRDRRFADTQYF.

The V call is TRBV6-5, the J call TRBJ2-3; possible D gene TRBD1, 5 bases. Trimming took 2 bases from V and 3 from J, leaving 9 bases between them. Germline V gene data show CDR1 as MNHEY and CDR2 as SVGAGI. CDR3 size: 14 residues. The CDR3 region has the DNA TGTGCCAGCAGTTACAGCCAGGGAACAGATACGCAGTATTTT. It specifies CASSYSQGTDTQYF.

V gene TRBV6-6 combines with J gene TRBJ1-2; 8 bases agree with TRBD1. The V and J ends lost 6 bases and 5 bases, in that order; junction bases with no gene match: 11. This CDR3 has 15 residues. Germline V gene lookup returns CDR1 MNHNY and CDR2 SVGAGI (reference sequence). CDR3 sequence reads: CASSLEQGVNYGYTF. As DNA, the CDR3 is TGTGCCAGCAGCCTCGAACAGGGGGTTAATTATGGCTACACCTTC.

The chain carries TRBV27 and TRBJ2-5, with TRBD2 matching over 7 bases. CDR3 length: 14 residues. Germline V gives CDR1 MNHEY, CDR2 SMNVEV (reference sequence). The V gene end was trimmed by 5 bases and the J gene end by 2 bases; junction bases not matched to a gene: 5. CDR3 sequence: CASSPFSGQETQYF. The CDR3 DNA follows: TGTGCCAGCAGTCCGTTTAGCGGGCAAGAGACCCAGTACTTC.